The clone carrying this TCR beta chain was detected ten times or more. This CDR3 has 14 residues. The V gene's germline CDR1 is DFQATT and CDR2 SNEGSKA (reference sequence). V lost 1 base, J lost 6 bases, and 15 bases lay in between. The authors made cDNA by 5'RACE with 10-nucleotide random UMIs. One entry per CDR3 protein results from TCRdb running MiXCR on the 5' RACE reads. In the table there are about 19,000 distinct CDR3 sequences, approximately 7.8% of which are singletons. The sorted libraries drew on over 900,000 T cells that were CD4+ or CD8+. The sample comes from a study of neurological immune-mediated disorders.

This chain connects TRBV20-1 to TRBJ1-1, with D possibly being TRBD1 (5 bases). The origin of this receptor is a woman aged 25 to 39 with HTLV-1-associated myelopathy (HAM/TSP). Sequenced input: CD8+ T cells from blood. The CDR3 sequence is CSARGGWDWAEAFF. In nucleotides, the CDR3 is TGCAGTGCTAGAGGGGGCTGGGATTGGGCTGAAGCTTTCTTT.